The rows below give T cell receptor beta chains drawn from one sample of a study of blood T cell repertoires in COVID-19. Profiling relied on immunoSEQ multiplex PCR, and the TCRdb table lists in-frame clones only, not all of them. The sample records under 250,000 clones, about 82% being singletons. Sequenced material: peripheral blood. These receptors all come from a woman aged 80 or older with COVID-19, enrolled during active disease. Each CDR3 is given with its conserved first and last residue. The order of the fields is D gene, clone size, J gene, V gene, CDR3 DNA, CDR3 protein. A D gene is named only where the DNA matches it firmly. Clone size is shown for a subset of rows, as once, few, many or a class of expanded clone.

d_gene: -
abundance: -
j_gene: TRBJ1-4
v_gene: TRBV5-1
CDR3nt: TGCGCCAGCAGCTTGGCCCCGGGAGTGGATGAAAAACTGTTTTTT
CDR3aa: CASSLAPGVDEKLFF

d_gene: -
abundance: once
j_gene: TRBJ1-5
v_gene: TRBV27
CDR3nt: TGTGCCAGGTTGACAGGAAGGGGTCAGCCCCAGCATTTT
CDR3aa: CARLTGRGQPQHF

d_gene: TRBD1
abundance: -
j_gene: TRBJ1-4
v_gene: TRBV18
CDR3nt: TGTGCCAGCTCACCGCCGGGACAGAGTAATGAAAAACTGTTTTTT
CDR3aa: CASSPPGQSNEKLFF

d_gene: TRBD1
abundance: -
j_gene: TRBJ1-2
v_gene: TRBV6-4
CDR3nt: TGTGCCAGCAGCCCCCTAGGACAGGGGATGGGAGGCTACACCTTC
CDR3aa: CASSPLGQGMGGYTF

d_gene: -
abundance: -
j_gene: TRBJ2-3
v_gene: TRBV18
CDR3nt: TGTGCCAGCTCGCGCCTATTGGATACGCAGTATTTT
CDR3aa: CASSRLLDTQYF

d_gene: TRBD1
abundance: -
j_gene: TRBJ1-5
v_gene: TRBV18
CDR3nt: TGTGCCAGCTCACCACTGAACACACAGGGGACGCTGCGGACTTGGCCCCAGCATTTT
CDR3aa: CASSPLNTQGTLRTWPQHF

d_gene: -
abundance: -
j_gene: TRBJ1-2
v_gene: TRBV19
CDR3nt: TGTGCCAGTAGGAACCAGAACTATGGCTACACCTTC
CDR3aa: CASRNQNYGYTF

d_gene: -
abundance: -
j_gene: TRBJ2-5
v_gene: TRBV5-6
CDR3nt: TGTGCCAGCAGTTTAAGACTAGACCCGTACCAAGAGACCCAGTACTTC
CDR3aa: CASSLRLDPYQETQYF

d_gene: TRBD1
abundance: -
j_gene: TRBJ1-5
v_gene: TRBV3-1/TRBV3-2
CDR3nt: TGTGCCAGCAGCCACTCCGGGACAGACAATCAGCCCCAGCATTTT
CDR3aa: CASSHSGTDNQPQHF

d_gene: -
abundance: -
j_gene: TRBJ2-1
v_gene: TRBV16
CDR3nt: TGTGCCAGCAGCAGACAGCTCTCCTACAATGAGCAGTTCTTC
CDR3aa: CASSRQLSYNEQFF

d_gene: TRBD2
abundance: -
j_gene: TRBJ2-1
v_gene: TRBV6-5
CDR3nt: TGTGCCAGCAGAAATAGCGGGGGCGCTTACAATGAGCAGTTCTTC
CDR3aa: CASRNSGGAYNEQFF

d_gene: -
abundance: -
j_gene: TRBJ1-1
v_gene: TRBV10-3
CDR3nt: TGTGCCATCAGCGCCGGGACTAGGAACACTGAAGCTTTCTTT
CDR3aa: CAISAGTRNTEAFF

d_gene: -
abundance: -
j_gene: TRBJ2-3
v_gene: TRBV5-1
CDR3nt: TGCGCCAGCAGCTTTGTACAGGGTCAGGCAGATACGCAGTATTTT
CDR3aa: CASSFVQGQADTQYF

d_gene: -
abundance: -
j_gene: TRBJ2-7
v_gene: TRBV11-3
CDR3nt: TGTGCCAGCAGCTCGTTGGGGAGTCAGAAGCAGTACTTC
CDR3aa: CASSSLGSQKQYF

d_gene: -
abundance: -
j_gene: TRBJ1-5
v_gene: TRBV18
CDR3nt: TGTGCCAGCTCCTTCGGACAGACCAATCAGCCCCAGCATTTT
CDR3aa: CASSFGQTNQPQHF

d_gene: TRBD1
abundance: -
j_gene: TRBJ2-3
v_gene: TRBV7-2
CDR3nt: TGTGCCAGCAGCTTAATGATCACAGGGGCAGATACGCAGTATTTT
CDR3aa: CASSLMITGADTQYF

d_gene: -
abundance: -
j_gene: TRBJ1-1
v_gene: TRBV2
CDR3nt: TGTGCCAGCTCAACCTCCGGGACCGCGTCGGGGGTCTTT
CDR3aa: CASSTSGTASGVF

d_gene: TRBD1
abundance: once
j_gene: TRBJ2-2
v_gene: TRBV3-1/TRBV3-2
CDR3nt: TGTGCCAGCAGCCATGACAGGGGGCGCACCGGGGAGCTGTTTTTT
CDR3aa: CASSHDRGRTGELFF

d_gene: -
abundance: once
j_gene: TRBJ2-5
v_gene: TRBV7-2
CDR3nt: TGTGCCAGCAGCTCGACGGGACAAAAAATGGAGACCCAGTACTTC
CDR3aa: CASSSTGQKMETQYF

d_gene: TRBD2
abundance: -
j_gene: TRBJ2-1
v_gene: TRBV7-2
CDR3nt: TGTGCCAGCAGCCCTACCCATAGCGGGCCTTACAATGAGCAGTTCTTC
CDR3aa: CASSPTHSGPYNEQFF

d_gene: TRBD1
abundance: once
j_gene: TRBJ1-5
v_gene: TRBV6-5
CDR3nt: TGTGCCAGCAGGCGGACAGGGGAATATCCCCAGCATTTT
CDR3aa: CASRRTGEYPQHF

d_gene: TRBD2
abundance: -
j_gene: TRBJ2-5
v_gene: TRBV3-1/TRBV3-2
CDR3nt: TGTGCCAGCAGTACTACTAGCGGGGGGGTCCTGAAGACCCAGTACTTC
CDR3aa: CASSTTSGGVLKTQYF

d_gene: TRBD1
abundance: -
j_gene: TRBJ2-3
v_gene: TRBV7-2
CDR3nt: TGTGCCAGCAGCTTAAGGGGACAGGGAGCAGATACGCAGTATTTT
CDR3aa: CASSLRGQGADTQYF

d_gene: -
abundance: -
j_gene: TRBJ2-3
v_gene: TRBV19
CDR3nt: TGTGCCAGCCTCTCAGGTGTAACCTCCACAGATACGCAGTATTTT
CDR3aa: CASLSGVTSTDTQYF

d_gene: TRBD1
abundance: -
j_gene: TRBJ2-3
v_gene: TRBV5-1
CDR3nt: TGCGCCAGCAGCTTGGGGACAGGATACACAGATACGCAGTATTTT
CDR3aa: CASSLGTGYTDTQYF

d_gene: TRBD1
abundance: -
j_gene: TRBJ1-1
v_gene: TRBV12-3/TRBV12-4
CDR3nt: TGTGCCAGCAGTGGCGACAGGGTTGAAGCTTTCTTT
CDR3aa: CASSGDRVEAFF

d_gene: TRBD2
abundance: -
j_gene: TRBJ2-3
v_gene: TRBV5-6
CDR3nt: TGTGCCAGCAGCTTGGTGCTAGCGGGTACAGATACGCAGTATTTT
CDR3aa: CASSLVLAGTDTQYF

d_gene: -
abundance: -
j_gene: TRBJ2-4
v_gene: TRBV6-8
CDR3nt: TGTGCCAGCAGTACTATACAGGGCGCCAAAAACATTCAGTACTTC
CDR3aa: CASSTIQGAKNIQYF

d_gene: TRBD1
abundance: -
j_gene: TRBJ1-2
v_gene: TRBV9
CDR3nt: TGTGCCAGCAGCTCCGGGACAGGGAACTATGGCTACACCTTC
CDR3aa: CASSSGTGNYGYTF

d_gene: TRBD1
abundance: -
j_gene: TRBJ1-1
v_gene: TRBV3-1/TRBV3-2
CDR3nt: TGTGCCAGCAGCCCCGGGACAGCCTTTGAAGCTTTCTTT
CDR3aa: CASSPGTAFEAFF

d_gene: TRBD1
abundance: -
j_gene: TRBJ1-1
v_gene: TRBV6-6
CDR3nt: TGTGCCACCTGGGACAGGGCAGGGGGGAACACTGAAGCTTTCTTT
CDR3aa: CATWDRAGGNTEAFF

d_gene: -
abundance: -
j_gene: TRBJ1-6
v_gene: TRBV3-1/TRBV3-2
CDR3nt: TGTGCCAGCAGGCCCGGGACACCTAATTCACCCCTCCACTTT
CDR3aa: CASRPGTPNSPLHF

d_gene: -
abundance: -
j_gene: TRBJ2-7
v_gene: TRBV5-1
CDR3nt: TGCGCCAGCAGCTTGGCTAGCGTTAAATACGAGCAGTACTTC
CDR3aa: CASSLASVKYEQYF

d_gene: -
abundance: -
j_gene: TRBJ2-1
v_gene: TRBV7-9
CDR3nt: TGTGCCAGCAGCTCCCCACCAGGTGAGCAGTTCTTC
CDR3aa: CASSSPPGEQFF

d_gene: -
abundance: few
j_gene: TRBJ1-6
v_gene: TRBV19
CDR3nt: TGTGCCAGTAAAGCGGCAGGCGGTTCACCCCTCCACTTT
CDR3aa: CASKAAGGSPLHF

d_gene: TRBD2
abundance: -
j_gene: TRBJ2-2
v_gene: TRBV19
CDR3nt: TGTGCCAGTACTTATTCCAAGCGGGGGACGAGCACCGGGGAGCTGTTTTTT
CDR3aa: CASTYSKRGTSTGELFF

d_gene: -
abundance: once
j_gene: TRBJ1-3
v_gene: TRBV6-6
CDR3nt: TGTGCCAGCAGTTACTCTGCGGGGGGCTCTGGAAACACCATATATTTT
CDR3aa: CASSYSAGGSGNTIYF

d_gene: TRBD1
abundance: -
j_gene: TRBJ1-5
v_gene: TRBV27
CDR3nt: TGTGCCAGCAGTCGGGACAGGGGCAGCCAGCCCCAGCATTTT
CDR3aa: CASSRDRGSQPQHF

d_gene: -
abundance: -
j_gene: TRBJ1-6
v_gene: TRBV19
CDR3nt: TGTGCCAGTAGTATACAGGGCACCCCCAATTCACCCCTCCACTTT
CDR3aa: CASSIQGTPNSPLHF

d_gene: -
abundance: few
j_gene: TRBJ1-3
v_gene: TRBV11-2
CDR3nt: TGTGCCAGCAGCCCCCGGGGAGGCTCTGGAAACACCATATATTTT
CDR3aa: CASSPRGGSGNTIYF

d_gene: -
abundance: -
j_gene: TRBJ1-1
v_gene: TRBV28
CDR3nt: TGTGCCAGCACCTTACGGGCAGGGATAACTGAAGCTTTCTTT
CDR3aa: CASTLRAGITEAFF

d_gene: TRBD2
abundance: -
j_gene: TRBJ2-2
v_gene: TRBV25-1
CDR3nt: TGTGCCAGCAAACCTGCGGGGGGGCGGACCGGGGAGCTGTTTTTT
CDR3aa: CASKPAGGRTGELFF

d_gene: TRBD1
abundance: -
j_gene: TRBJ1-5
v_gene: TRBV7-9
CDR3nt: TGTGCCAGCAGTCAGGACAGGCCGAGCAATCAGCCCCAGCATTTT
CDR3aa: CASSQDRPSNQPQHF

d_gene: -
abundance: -
j_gene: TRBJ1-5
v_gene: TRBV7-2
CDR3nt: TGTGCCAGCAGCTTAGTTCCAGGTAGCAATCAGCCCCAGCATTTT
CDR3aa: CASSLVPGSNQPQHF

d_gene: TRBD1
abundance: -
j_gene: TRBJ1-3
v_gene: TRBV29-1
CDR3nt: TGCAGCGTCGGGACAGGGGGAATAGGAAACACCATATATTTT
CDR3aa: CSVGTGGIGNTIYF

d_gene: -
abundance: -
j_gene: TRBJ1-4
v_gene: TRBV19
CDR3nt: TGTGCCAGTAGTACGACTCGACTGTCAACTAATGAAAAACTGTTTTTT
CDR3aa: CASSTTRLSTNEKLFF

d_gene: -
abundance: -
j_gene: TRBJ1-3
v_gene: TRBV12-3/TRBV12-4
CDR3nt: TGTGCCAGCAGGGCAGCTGGAAACACCATATATTTT
CDR3aa: CASRAAGNTIYF

d_gene: TRBD1
abundance: -
j_gene: TRBJ1-5
v_gene: TRBV2
CDR3nt: TGTGCCAGCAGAGGGACAGAGGGCGCGTCCCAGCATTTT
CDR3aa: CASRGTEGASQHF